The clone carrying this T cell receptor beta chain was seen ten or more times. From the RT-PCR reads, TCRdb called clonotypes with MiXCR, one entry per CDR3 protein. This table has more than 550,000 distinct CDR3 sequences, 13% to 15% appearing once. The receptor comes from a female donor in good health, serving as a healthy control. Sequencing input: memory CD4+ T cells from blood.

In nucleotides, the CDR3 is TGTGCCAGCAGTTACTCGGGTGTCGGGGGGCAGTCCCTCCACTTT. Amino acid sequence: CASSYSGVGGQSLHF. The V and J genes are TRBV6-5 and TRBJ1-6, with a weak D call TRBD1 (6 bases). CDR1 is MNHEY and CDR2 is SVGAGI in the germline V gene. V was clipped by 0 bases and J by 14 bases, with 17 bases between them. This CDR3 spans 15 amino acids.